This T cell receptor beta chain was sequenced for a study of OX40 agonist ivuxolimab in advanced cancers. Whole-study results and caveats: Within 6 weeks, CD4+ and CD8+ blood T cells expanded clonally at 0.1 to 3.0 mg/kg.

Worth noting for this clone: Its antigen is currently unknown.

This CDR3 has 14 amino acids. V lost 6 bases to trimming and J lost 8 bases; unmatched junction nucleotides: 3. CDR1 is MNHEY and CDR2 is SMNVEV in the germline V gene (reference sequence). Profiling relied on immunoSEQ multiplex PCR, and the TCRdb table lists in-frame clones only, not all of them. The table includes about 37,000 clones, around 81% detected once. The clonotype was recovered from an adult with an advanced solid tumor such as melanoma, head and neck, liver or kidney cancer. Sequencing was performed on CD4+ or CD8+ T cells sorted from blood, taken in a trial of the OX40 agonist ivuxolimab. This chain links TRBV27 with TRBJ2-1, with 14 bases identical to TRBD2. CDR3 amino acids: CASSGTSGSYEQFF. The CDR3 coding sequence is TGTGCCAGCAGCGGGACTAGCGGGAGTTATGAGCAGTTCTTC.